This T cell receptor (beta chain) was captured in a study of T cell repertoires and HLA-DP antigens. The table came from immunoSEQ multiplex PCR; TCRdb's copy has only in-frame clones and leaves some out. The table has 3,000 to 4,500 clones, less than 85% seen once. CD4+ cells expanded for around 14 days were restimulated roughly 25 h with allogeneic-DPB1 HeLa cells. HeLa stimulator cells carried retrovirally transduced HLA-DPA1/DPB1, HLA-DM, invariant chain and CD80. CDR3 length: 15 amino acids. V was pared by 1 base and J by 1 base, with 8 bases between. CDR1 and CDR2 (germline): LGHNA, YNFKEQ. The source material was CD137- CD4+ T cells from cultured PBMCs. This chain links TRBV4-2 with TRBJ2-1; the D gene is possibly TRBD2 (6 bases). The sequence was obtained from a young woman in good health and CMV-seronegative. In DNA, the CDR3 is TGTGCCAGCAGCCAAGGGGACTTTTCCTACAATGAGCAGTTCTTC. This gives the protein CASSQGDFSYNEQFF.